This T cell receptor (beta chain) was found in a study of early T cells in non-severe SARS-CoV-2 infection. V lost 1 base to trimming and J lost 0 bases, with 11 bases between them. Germline-derived CDR1 and CDR2 are SGHVS and FNYEAQ. The CDR3 has 16 residues. Each CDR3 protein is one row after TCRdb ran MiXCR on the 5' RACE reads. The sample includes 50,000 to 70,000 distinct CDR3 sequences, 7.7% of them seen just once. This clonotype was seen only a few times. The TCR was taken from an adult who was a healthcare worker with PCR-confirmed SARS-CoV-2 infection or an uninfected control (not recorded which). Sequencing was performed on whole blood. The chain combines TRBV7-6 with TRBJ2-3; D is possibly TRBD2 (6 bases). As DNA, the CDR3 is TGTGCCAGCAGCTTAGGCGGGGCAACCAGCACAGATACGCAGTATTTT. Translated, it gives CASSLGGATSTDTQYF.